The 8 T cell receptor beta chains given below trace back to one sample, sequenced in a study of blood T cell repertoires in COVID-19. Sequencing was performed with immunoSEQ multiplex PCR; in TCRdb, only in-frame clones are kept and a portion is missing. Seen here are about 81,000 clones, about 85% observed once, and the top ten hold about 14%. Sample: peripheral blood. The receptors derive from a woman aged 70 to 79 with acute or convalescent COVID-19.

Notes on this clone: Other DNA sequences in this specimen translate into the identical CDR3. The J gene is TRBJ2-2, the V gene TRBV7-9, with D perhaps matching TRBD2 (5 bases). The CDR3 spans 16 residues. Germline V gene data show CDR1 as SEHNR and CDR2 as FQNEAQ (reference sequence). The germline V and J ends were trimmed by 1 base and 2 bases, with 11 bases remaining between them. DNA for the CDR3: TGTGCCAGCAGCTTAGTAGGACTGGGCAACACCGGGGAGCTGTTTTTT. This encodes CASSLVGLGNTGELFF.

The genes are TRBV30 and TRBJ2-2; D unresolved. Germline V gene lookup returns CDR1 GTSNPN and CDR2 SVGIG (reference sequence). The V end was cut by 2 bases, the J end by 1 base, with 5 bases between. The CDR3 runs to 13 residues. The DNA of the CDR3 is TGTGCCTGGAGTTCCCAGAACACCGGGGAGCTGTTTTTT. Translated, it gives CAWSSQNTGELFF.

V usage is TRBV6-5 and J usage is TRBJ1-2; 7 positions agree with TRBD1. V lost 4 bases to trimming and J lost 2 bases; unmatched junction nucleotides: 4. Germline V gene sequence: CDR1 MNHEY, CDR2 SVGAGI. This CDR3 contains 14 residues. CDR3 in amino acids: CASSSTGVNYGYTF. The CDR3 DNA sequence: TGTGCCAGCAGTTCTACAGGGGTGAACTATGGCTACACCTTC.

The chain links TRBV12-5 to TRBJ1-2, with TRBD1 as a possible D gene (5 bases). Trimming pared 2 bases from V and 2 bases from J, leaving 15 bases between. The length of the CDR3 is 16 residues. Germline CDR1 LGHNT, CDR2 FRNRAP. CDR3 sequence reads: CASGLSQGRVNYGYTF. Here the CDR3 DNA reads TGTGCTAGTGGTTTGTCTCAGGGCAGGGTCAACTATGGCTACACCTTC.

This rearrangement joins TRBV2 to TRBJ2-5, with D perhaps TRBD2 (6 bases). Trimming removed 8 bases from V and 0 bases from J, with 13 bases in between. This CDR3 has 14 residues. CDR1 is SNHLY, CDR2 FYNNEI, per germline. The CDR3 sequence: CASSRGDYQETQYF. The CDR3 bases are TGTGCCAGCTCTCGAGGGGACTACCAAGAGACCCAGTACTTC.

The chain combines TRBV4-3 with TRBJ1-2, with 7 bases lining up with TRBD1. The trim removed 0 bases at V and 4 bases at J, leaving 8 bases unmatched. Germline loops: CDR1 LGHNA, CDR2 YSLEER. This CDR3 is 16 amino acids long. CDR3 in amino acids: CASSQDFDRARYGYTF. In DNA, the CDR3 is TGCGCCAGCAGCCAAGATTTCGACAGGGCGCGCTATGGCTACACCTTC.

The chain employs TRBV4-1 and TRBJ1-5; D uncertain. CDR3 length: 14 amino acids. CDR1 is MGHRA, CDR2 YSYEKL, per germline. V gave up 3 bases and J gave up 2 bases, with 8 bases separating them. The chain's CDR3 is CASSQTPGNQPQHF. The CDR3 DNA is TGCGCCAGCAGCCAGACTCCCGGCAATCAGCCCCAGCATTTT.

The CDR3 bases are TGTGCCAGCAGTTTCAGCCTCGGACAGGATCTGGTCTATGGCTACACCTTC. The encoded protein is CASSFSLGQDLVYGYTF. This chain joins TRBV28 and TRBJ1-2; TRBD1 agrees at 7 bases. Germline V gives CDR1 MDHEN, CDR2 SYDVKM. CDR3 length: 17 residues. V lost 3 bases and J lost 4; bases outside the gene matches: 14.